The 30 T cell receptor beta chains given below trace back to one sample, sequenced in a study of blood T cell repertoires in COVID-19. Clones were sequenced by immunoSEQ multiplex PCR, and TCRdb holds only the in-frame ones, with some missing. Of some 140,000 clones in the sample, around 73% were seen once. What was sequenced was peripheral blood. All receptors derive from a man aged 60 to 69 who had recovered from COVID-19.

This chain connects TRBV4-3 to TRBJ1-3; tentatively, D is TRBD1 (5 bases). The CDR3 has 13 amino acids. The V end was cut by 4 bases, the J end by 7 bases, with 11 bases between. Germline V CDR1 and CDR2: LGHNA, YSLEER. The CDR3 DNA sequence: TGCGCCAGCAGCCCGACAAGGGGTAACACCATATATTTT. Amino acids: CASSPTRGNTIYF.

The chain couples TRBV28 to TRBJ2-5; D not resolved. Trimming shortened V by 2 bases and J by 5 bases, and 12 bases separated the two germline ends. This CDR3 has 14 amino acids. In germline, CDR1 is MDHEN, CDR2 SYDVKM. The CDR3 DNA is TGTGCCAGCAGTTTAGGAGAGCTCTGGGAGACCCAGTACTTC. This translates into CASSLGELWETQYF.

The V and J genes are TRBV6-1 and TRBJ2-7, with D maybe TRBD2 (7 bases). Trimming removed 2 bases at V and 2 bases at J, with 10 bases between. Germline loops: CDR1 MNHNS, CDR2 SASEGT. This CDR3 region has 14 residues. CDR3 loop: CASSEFGGPYEQYF. The CDR3 region has the DNA TGTGCCAGCAGTGAATTCGGGGGGCCCTACGAGCAGTACTTC.

The V call is TRBV3-1 (or the pseudogene TRBV3-2), the J call TRBJ1-5; no clear D. Germline CDR1 and CDR2: LGHDT and YNNKEL (reference sequence). The CDR3 sequence is 19 residues long. Trimming shortened V by 0 bases and J by 1 base, and 19 bases separated the two germline ends. This CDR3 reads CASSQEGGREKRSNQPQHF. CDR3 nucleotides: TGTGCCAGCAGCCAAGAAGGTGGTCGGGAGAAAAGGAGCAATCAGCCCCAGCATTTT.

The genes are TRBV18 and TRBJ2-2; TRBD1 is a possible D gene (6 bases). The germline CDR1 and CDR2 sequences are KGHSH and LQKENI. CDR3 length equals 17 residues. The V gene lost 4 bases and the J gene lost 4 bases, with 19 bases spanning the gap. The CDR3 loop reads CASSLAGTPRSTGELFF. In DNA form, the CDR3 reads TGTGCCAGCTCACTGGCCGGGACACCAAGAAGCACCGGGGAGCTGTTTTTT.

The chain is built from TRBV5-6 and TRBJ2-7; the D gene is possibly TRBD1 (6 bases). CDR1 is SGHDT and CDR2 is YYEEEE in the germline V gene. The CDR3 is made up of 13 amino acids. Trimming shortened V by 0 bases and J by 6 bases, and 10 bases separated the two germline ends. In DNA, the CDR3 is TGTGCCAGCAGCTTGGTCCCAGGGGCCGAGCAGTACTTC. Protein sequence: CASSLVPGAEQYF.

J is TRBJ1-4 and V is TRBV30; D ambiguous. Per the germline V gene, CDR1 is GTSNPN and CDR2 is SVGIG (reference sequence). Trimming took off 2 bases at V and 8 bases at J, with 6 bases between the two ends. This CDR3 is built from 11 residues. CDR3 loop: CAWSLDEKLFF. In nucleotides, the CDR3 is TGTGCCTGGAGTCTAGACGAAAAACTGTTTTTT. Combining the CDR3 with reference TRBV30 and TRBJ1-4 gives the whole variable domain SQTIHQWPATLVQPVGSPLSLECTVEGTSNPNLYWYRQAAGRGLQLLFYSVGIGQISSEVPQNLSASRPQDRQFILSSKKLLLSDSGFYLCAWSLDEKLFFGSGTQLSVL.

This clone has more than one count but fewer than ten. This chain connects TRBV6-2 or TRBV6-3 to TRBJ2-3; a weak D match, TRBD2 (5 bases). The CDR3 extends over 11 amino acids. Trimming stripped 5 bases from V and 6 bases from J, with 6 bases between. Germline lookup yields CDR1 MNHEY and CDR2 SVGEGT. CDR3 loop: CASSGEDTQYF. The CDR3 DNA is TGTGCCAGCAGTGGGGAGGATACGCAGTATTTT.

The rearrangement uses TRBV3-1 (or the pseudogene TRBV3-2) and TRBJ2-5; a weak D match, TRBD2 (5 bases). Germline V gene data show CDR1 as LGHDT and CDR2 as YNNKEL (reference sequence). The CDR3 runs 12 residues. V lost 8 bases to trimming and J lost 5 bases, with 12 bases between them. The CDR3 nucleotides are TGTGCCAGCCAATTCGGCGGGGAGACCCAGTACTTC. Translation: CASQFGGETQYF.

The V and J genes are TRBV19 and TRBJ1-5; 8 bases are a match to TRBD1. The J segment lost 5 bases and the V segment lost 3 bases, leaving 9 bases of the junction unmatched. The germline V gene has CDR1 LNHDA and CDR2 SQIVND (reference sequence). CDR3 length: 16 amino acids. Written as DNA, the CDR3 is TGTGCCAGTAGTATGGGGACAGGATCCTACTATCAGCCCCAGCATTTT. This gives the protein CASSMGTGSYYQPQHF.

This rearrangement joins TRBV18 to TRBJ2-6; 8 bases align to TRBD1. This CDR3 region has 17 residues. Losses at the gene ends were 1 base for V and 2 bases for J; bases not matched to a gene: 4. The germline V gene encodes CDR1 KGHSH and CDR2 LQKENI. In nucleotides, the CDR3 is TGTGCCAGCTCACCACAGCAGGGGGCGCCTGGGGCCAACGTCCTGACTTTC. This codes for CASSPQQGAPGANVLTF.

The chain links TRBV15 to TRBJ2-7; 7 positions match TRBD2. The germline V gene has CDR1 LNHNV and CDR2 YYDKDF (reference sequence). The length of the CDR3 is 14 residues. V shed 4 bases, J shed 3 bases, and the junction held 6 bases outside the gene matches. DNA for the CDR3: TGTGCCACCAGCATCACTAGCGTAGGCTACGAGCAGTACTTC. Translating it yields CATSITSVGYEQYF.

V usage is TRBV7-2 and J usage is TRBJ1-5; 10 nucleotides line up with TRBD1. The germline gives CDR1 SGHTA, CDR2 FQGNSA. The CDR3 totals 16 residues. V gave up 5 bases and J gave up 2 bases; unmatched junction bases: 6. The CDR3 spells CASSPTGGFGNQPQHF. The CDR3 nucleotides read TGTGCCAGCAGCCCGACAGGGGGCTTTGGCAATCAGCCCCAGCATTTT.

CDR3 sequence reads: CASTELVGGIGNNEQFF. As DNA, the CDR3 is TGCGCCAGCACCGAACTAGTGGGCGGGATTGGTAACAATGAGCAGTTCTTC. V is TRBV5-1 and J is TRBJ2-1; D might be TRBD2 (6 bases). CDR1 and CDR2 from the germline V gene are SGHRS and YFSETQ. V was cut by 6 bases and J by 5 bases, with 24 bases left in between. The CDR3 is 17 amino acids.

This chain links TRBV24-1 with TRBJ1-2; D call uncertain. Germline lookup yields CDR1 KGHDR and CDR2 SFDVKD. V was pared by 9 bases and J by 7 bases, with 17 bases between. This CDR3 contains 13 residues. This chain's CDR3 is CATAVSSEGGYTF. The CDR3 DNA is TGTGCCACCGCCGTTTCTTCTGAGGGTGGCTACACCTTC.

This chain connects TRBV7-8 to TRBJ2-5; 9 bases are shared with TRBD1. CDR3 length equals 16 residues. Germline-derived CDR1 and CDR2 are SGHVS and FQNEAQ. The V and J ends lost 4 bases and 1 base, in that order; junction bases with no gene match: 7. The CDR3 nucleotides read TGTGCCAGCAGCTCCCCGGACAGGGGCGGCCAAGAGACCCAGTACTTC. This encodes CASSSPDRGGQETQYF.

The count of this clone is one. The V gene is TRBV9, the J gene TRBJ2-6; 10 bases are shared with TRBD1. V lost 3 bases, J lost 2 bases, and 11 bases stayed unmatched. Germline loops: CDR1 SGDLS, CDR2 YYNGEE. The CDR3 covers 19 residues. CDR3 coding DNA: TGTGCCAGCAGCGGAAATTCCGGGACAGGGGTCGCTGGGGCCAACGTCCTGACTTTC. This sequence encodes CASSGNSGTGVAGANVLTF. Together with reference TRBV9 and TRBJ2-6, the CDR3 gives the full variable domain: DSGVTQTPKHLITATGQRVTLRCSPRSGDLSVYWYQQSLDQGLQFLIQYYNGEERAKGNILERFSAQQFPDLHSELNLSSLELGDSALYFCASSGNSGTGVAGANVLTFGAGSRLTVL.

The rearrangement uses TRBV5-3 and TRBJ2-1, with 7 bases identical to TRBD2. TRBV5-3 is an open reading frame whose function is uncertain. The junction had 19 bases not matched to a gene; V was cut back by 1 base and J by 15 bases. The CDR3 extends over 16 amino acids. The CDR3 nucleotides read TGTGCCAGAAGCTTGTATCTTGGGAGGGCCCACCGTATTTTGTTCTTC. Protein: CARSLYLGRAHRILFF.

This rearrangement joins TRBV28 to TRBJ1-1; 11 nucleotides match TRBD1. Germline CDR1 is MDHEN and CDR2 is SYDVKM. V dropped 5 bases and J dropped 3; count of bases not matched to a gene: 2. The CDR3 runs 14 residues. The CDR3 coding sequence is TGTGCCAGCAGTCGGGACAGGGGGGACACTGAAGCTTTCTTT. As protein: CASSRDRGDTEAFF.

The chain carries TRBV7-2 and TRBJ1-2; the match to TRBD1 covers 12 bases. This CDR3 is built from 17 residues. V lost 5 bases to trimming and J lost 2 bases; unmatched junction nucleotides: 9. Germline CDR1 is SGHTA and CDR2 is FQGNSA. The CDR3 sequence: CASSAPGQGAQNYGYTF. The CDR3 bases are TGTGCCAGCAGCGCTCCGGGACAGGGGGCCCAAAACTATGGCTACACCTTC.

This clone turned up a few times. The V gene is TRBV5-6, the J gene TRBJ2-6, with 7 bases aligning to TRBD1. Germline CDR1 is SGHDT and CDR2 is YYEEEE. The CDR3 has 18 residues. Trimming at V came to 3 bases and at J to 0 bases, leaving 9 bases not matched to a gene. CDR3 in amino acids: CASSSGTALFSGANVLTF. CDR3 in DNA: TGTGCCAGCAGCTCAGGGACAGCTCTCTTCTCTGGGGCCAACGTCCTGACTTTC.

The chain joins TRBV4-3 to TRBJ1-5; TRBD1 matches 11 bases. CDR1 is LGHNA and CDR2 is YSLEER in the germline V gene. V trimming: 0 bases; J trimming: 6 bases; junction bases outside the gene matches: 10. This CDR3 region has 18 residues. The CDR3 is CASSQDVGGQGGIQPQHF. The CDR3 region has the DNA TGCGCCAGCAGCCAAGACGTAGGGGGACAGGGGGGGATTCAGCCCCAGCATTTT.

The chain has TRBV5-6 and TRBJ1-2, with 8 bases matching TRBD1. Germline CDR1 and CDR2: SGHDT and YYEEEE. The CDR3 has 15 residues. The J segment lost 5 bases and the V segment lost 4 bases, leaving 10 bases of the junction unmatched. The CDR3 sequence is CASSKGSRTGYGYTF. The CDR3 nucleotides read TGTGCCAGCAGCAAAGGGAGTCGGACAGGGTATGGCTACACCTTC. Full variable domain (remainder filled in from reference TRBV5-6 and TRBJ1-2): DAGVTQSPTHLIKTRGQQVTLRCSPKSGHDTVSWYQQALGQGPQFIFQYYEEEERQRGNFPDRFSGHQFPNYSSELNVNALLLGDSALYLCASSKGSRTGYGYTFGSGTRLTVV.

The chain uses TRBV19 and TRBJ1-4, with TRBD1 as a possible D gene (6 bases). The CDR3 length is 16 residues. Germline V gene data show CDR1 as LNHDA and CDR2 as SQIVND (reference sequence). The V end was cut by 5 bases, the J end by 4 bases, with 17 bases between. The CDR3 region is CASSLRTARLNEKLFF. The CDR3, as DNA: TGTGCCAGTAGTCTGCGGACAGCGCGACTTAATGAAAAACTGTTTTTT.

The chain is built from TRBV28 and TRBJ1-4, with 7 bases fitting TRBD1. The germline gives CDR1 MDHEN, CDR2 SYDVKM. This CDR3 spans 13 amino acids. V trimming: 8 bases; J trimming: 7 bases; junction bases outside the gene matches: 7. The CDR3 nucleotides are TGTGCCAGCGACGGGACAGCGCCTGAAAAACTGTTTTTT. Residues: CASDGTAPEKLFF.

V usage is TRBV5-4 and J usage is TRBJ1-2; 10 positions match TRBD1. The CDR3 is made up of 17 amino acids. In germline, CDR1 is SGHNT, CDR2 YYREEE (reference sequence). V shed 4 bases and J 0 bases; nucleotides not matched to a gene: 9. The CDR3 protein is CASSNGQGGAPNYGYTF. CDR3 sequence (DNA): TGTGCCAGCAGCAATGGACAGGGGGGAGCCCCTAACTATGGCTACACCTTC.

This clone has only a few counts. The gene calls are TRBV4-3 and TRBJ1-4, with a possible D match to TRBD1 (6 bases). Germline CDR1 is LGHNA and CDR2 is YSLEER. The length of the CDR3 is 15 residues. The V gene lost 1 base and the J gene lost 5 bases, with 11 bases spanning the gap. The CDR3 sequence is CASSQGQDLNEKLFF. Written as DNA, the CDR3 is TGCGCCAGCAGCCAAGGACAGGACTTAAATGAAAAACTGTTTTTT.

J is TRBJ2-2 and V is TRBV5-1, with 8 bases matching TRBD1. This CDR3 has 15 amino acids. Unmatched junction bases numbered 5, after V lost 0 bases and J lost 7 bases. Looked up from germline, CDR1 is SGHRS and CDR2 is YFSETQ. The CDR3 region is CASSLGQGAHGELFF. CDR3 DNA sequence: TGCGCCAGCAGCTTGGGGCAGGGGGCCCACGGGGAGCTGTTTTTT.

The genes are TRBV16 and TRBJ1-1; 11 nucleotides agree with TRBD1. Germline CDR1 KGHSY, CDR2 FQNENV. CDR3 size: 19 residues. The junction had 10 bases not matched to a gene; V was cut back by 0 bases and J by 1 base. The CDR3 DNA reads TGTGCCAGCAGCCAATCTGGACAGGGGGCCGTAGGGAGGAACACTGAAGCTTTCTTT. Protein sequence: CASSQSGQGAVGRNTEAFF.

Only a few counts were recorded for this clone. V and J are TRBV29-1 and TRBJ2-5, with D possibly matching TRBD1 (5 bases). Germline CDR1 SQVTM, CDR2 ANQGSEA. The CDR3 totals 16 residues. The ends were cut back, 1 base at V and 1 base at J, with 16 bases in the middle. CDR3 nucleotides: TGCAGCGTTGAAGCTCCCTCGGCAGGGCCCCAAGAGACCCAGTACTTC. Amino acid sequence: CSVEAPSAGPQETQYF.